Below are 21 T cell receptor beta chains sequenced from a single sample in a study of blood T cell repertoires in COVID-19. Assay used: immunoSEQ multiplex PCR; TCRdb lists only in-frame clones, some missing. Here the sample spans 65,000 to 85,000 clones, over 70% being singletons. Sequencing input: peripheral blood. Receptors were obtained from a human donor in a cohort sampled during active COVID-19.

This clone was seen a single time. The V call is TRBV28, the J call TRBJ1-5; D is ambiguous. Germline CDR1 and CDR2: MDHEN and SYDVKM. V was clipped by 4 bases and J by 6 bases, with 7 bases between them. This CDR3 is built from 12 residues. The DNA for the CDR3 is TGTGCCAGCAGTTCCGCCGGTCAGCCCCAGCATTTT. It translates to CASSSAGQPQHF. The full variable domain, rest sourced from reference TRBV28 and TRBJ1-5, is DVKVTQSSRYLVKRTGEKVFLECVQDMDHENMFWYRQDPGLGLRLIYFSYDVKMKEKGDIPEGYSVSREKKERFSLILESASTNQTSMYLCASSSAGQPQHFGDGTRLSIL.

This chain links TRBV3-1 (or the pseudogene TRBV3-2) with TRBJ2-7; 9 bases map to TRBD2. The CDR3 sequence is 17 residues long. Losses at the gene ends were 1 base for V and 5 bases for J; bases not matched to a gene: 12. CDR1 and CDR2 (germline): LGHDT, YNNKEL (reference sequence). In DNA form, the CDR3 reads TGTGCCAGCAGCCAAGGCACTGGCGGGAGGGCCAATCACGAGCAGTACGTC. Translating it yields CASSQGTGGRANHEQYV.

The chain links TRBV27 to TRBJ1-1; D possibly corresponds to TRBD1 (6 bases). This CDR3 contains 14 residues. V lost 5 bases to trimming and J lost 6 bases, with 16 bases between them. Germline loops: CDR1 MNHEY, CDR2 SMNVEV (reference sequence). CDR3 nucleotide sequence: TGTGCCAGCAGTGTAGGCGCAGGGGCCGCTGAAGCTTTCTTT. This codes for CASSVGAGAAEAFF.

V is TRBV6-5 and J is TRBJ1-2; D unresolved. This CDR3 has 13 residues. The germline V and J ends were trimmed by 3 bases and 6 bases, with 11 bases remaining between them. The germline V gene encodes CDR1 MNHEY and CDR2 SVGAGI. The CDR3 loop reads CASSYFTGDGYTF. In nucleotides, the CDR3 is TGTGCCAGCAGTTATTTCACCGGGGATGGCTACACCTTC.

V and J are TRBV12-3 or TRBV12-4 and TRBJ2-4; tentative D call: TRBD2 (5 bases). CDR3 length equals 12 residues. With 1 base removed from V and 15 bases from J, the gap between germline ends came to 13 bases. In DNA, the CDR3 is TGTGCCAGCAGTTTAGGTCCGGGAATACGGTACTTC. This sequence encodes CASSLGPGIRYF.

The chain carries TRBV28 and TRBJ2-1; 14 bases fit TRBD2. Unmatched junction bases numbered 7, after V lost 5 bases and J lost 4 bases. Germline V gene lookup returns CDR1 MDHEN and CDR2 SYDVKM. CDR3 size: 17 residues. The CDR3 DNA reads TGTGCCAGCAGTCCCGGACTAGCGGGGGGCCTTTACAATGAGCAGTTCTTC. Encoded protein: CASSPGLAGGLYNEQFF.

This chain connects TRBV27 to TRBJ1-2, with D possibly matching TRBD1 (6 bases). V lost 1 base to trimming and J lost 0 bases, with 9 bases between them. The CDR3 is made up of 15 amino acids. CDR1 is MNHEY, CDR2 SMNVEV, per germline (reference sequence). CDR3 in DNA: TGTGCCAGCAGTTTATTTGGGGGCGCTAACTATGGCTACACCTTC. Its protein product is CASSLFGGANYGYTF.

The gene calls are TRBV5-1 and TRBJ2-3; a possible D gene is TRBD2 (6 bases). Deletions cut 1 base from V and 2 bases from J, with 8 bases between. The CDR3 is 14 amino acids. In germline, CDR1 is SGHRS, CDR2 YFSETQ. CDR3 region: CASSLRDSTDTQYF. The CDR3 region has the DNA TGCGCCAGCAGCTTGCGGGACTCCACAGATACGCAGTATTTT.

As for this clone: One end of the junction varies from germline; a read error may be responsible. This sequence joins TRBV11-2 and TRBJ1-1, with D tentatively TRBD1 (6 bases). CDR3 size: 16 residues. Germline CDR1 and CDR2: SGHAT and FQNNGV. The CDR3 nucleotides are TGTGCCAGCAGCCTAGACCCAGGGGCCGCGAACACTGAAGCTTTCTTT. It is translated as CASSLDPGAANTEAFF.

This clone was counted only a few times. The chain is built from TRBV27 and TRBJ2-1; a weak D match, TRBD1 (5 bases). Germline assignment: CDR1 MNHEY and CDR2 SMNVEV (reference sequence). The CDR3 consists of 17 residues. Trimming took off 6 bases at V and 4 bases at J, with 22 bases between the two ends. The CDR3 nucleotides are TGTGCCAGCAGCTCCCTTATGACCTCGACAGATTACAATGAGCAGTTCTTC. Translated, it gives CASSSLMTSTDYNEQFF.

J is TRBJ1-1 and V is TRBV19; D might be TRBD1 (6 bases). Germline loops: CDR1 LNHDA, CDR2 SQIVND (reference sequence). This CDR3 spans 14 amino acids. The V and J ends lost 4 bases and 1 base respectively, with 10 bases between them. The CDR3 nucleotides are TGTGCCAGTAGTAAACAGGGTGGGAACACTGAAGCTTTCTTT. It is translated as CASSKQGGNTEAFF.

This chain uses TRBV5-1 with TRBJ2-1; 8 bases fit TRBD1. Germline V gives CDR1 SGHRS, CDR2 YFSETQ. V lost 2 bases and J lost 7; bases outside the gene matches: 5. The CDR3 spans 14 residues. The CDR3 sequence: CASSFGQGMNEQFF. CDR3 bases: TGCGCCAGCAGCTTTGGACAGGGTATGAATGAGCAGTTCTTC.

The chain recombines TRBV2 with TRBJ2-1; 13 nucleotides match TRBD2. Trimming at V came to 6 bases and at J to 9 bases, leaving 5 bases not matched to a gene. The germline V gene encodes CDR1 SNHLY and CDR2 FYNNEI. There are 14 residues in the CDR3. As DNA, the CDR3 is TGTGCCAGCAGGGGGACTAGCGGGGATCTTGAGCAGTTCTTC. It specifies CASRGTSGDLEQFF.

The chain uses TRBV10-1 and TRBJ2-5; 12 nucleotides align to TRBD2. Germline V gives CDR1 WNHNN, CDR2 SYGVQD (reference sequence). The CDR3 totals 14 residues. V lost 3 bases, J lost 7 bases, and 3 bases stayed unmatched. As DNA, the CDR3 is TGCGCCAGCAGTGAACTAGCGGGAGGCGGGACCCAGTACTTC. Translated: CASSELAGGGTQYF.

The table lists this clone with many counts. The rearrangement links TRBV6-6 to TRBJ2-7; D is perhaps TRBD1 (5 bases). CDR1 is MNHNY and CDR2 is SVGAGI in the germline V gene (reference sequence). Trimming took off 4 bases at V and 4 bases at J, with 8 bases between the two ends. The CDR3 has 12 residues. CDR3 residues: CASSSDSYEQYV. The CDR3 nucleotides are TGTGCCAGCAGTTCTGACAGTTACGAGCAGTACGTC.

This clone was recorded only once. At one end, the junction sequence differs from germline, possibly due to a read error. At the DNA level, this CDR3 is encoded by other sequences in the same sample as well. The gene calls are TRBV24-1 and TRBJ1-2; 9 bases line up with TRBD1. Germline lookup yields CDR1 KGHDR and CDR2 SFDVKD. The CDR3 is made up of 15 amino acids. The CDR3 reads CATSDGGTGHYGYTF. CDR3 DNA: TGTGCCACCAGTGATGGGGGGACAGGGCACTATGGCTATACCTTC.

In DNA form, the CDR3 reads TGTGCCAGCAGCCCGATGCCGAGGTCCTATGCAGATACGCAGTATTTT. Translating gives CASSPMPRSYADTQYF. The rearrangement joins TRBV7-8 to TRBJ2-3; D unclear. The CDR3 extends over 16 amino acids. V lost 5 bases and J lost 4, with 19 bases in between. CDR1 is SGHVS and CDR2 is FQNEAQ in the germline V gene.

The gene calls are TRBV5-1 and TRBJ2-7; D not certain. Per germline, CDR1 SGHRS and CDR2 YFSETQ. The CDR3 is made up of 12 amino acids. The V and J ends lost 0 bases and 3 bases respectively, with 4 bases between them. CDR3 in amino acids: CASSLDRYEQYF. The CDR3 DNA reads TGCGCCAGCAGCTTGGATCGCTACGAGCAGTACTTC.

This clone was found once. V and J are TRBV7-9 and TRBJ1-1; D possibly corresponds to TRBD1 (5 bases). This CDR3 is built from 14 residues. Germline V gives CDR1 SEHNR, CDR2 FQNEAQ (reference sequence). V was cut by 5 bases and J by 2 bases, with 12 bases left in between. CDR3 DNA: TGTGCCAGCAGCCCAGACAGCTTTAACACTGAAGCTTTCTTT. Its protein is CASSPDSFNTEAFF.

DNA for the CDR3: TGCGCCAGCAGCGGAGGGGAGGGGTTTAGTGATCAGCCCCAGCATTTT. This gives the protein CASSGGEGFSDQPQHF. The J gene is TRBJ1-5, the V gene TRBV4-1, with TRBD1 as a possible D gene (5 bases). This CDR3 has 16 amino acids. V was shortened by 5 bases and J by 5 bases, with 19 bases between the two germline ends. Germline V gives CDR1 MGHRA, CDR2 YSYEKL.

The rearrangement joins TRBV27 to TRBJ1-1; D unresolved. The CDR3 sequence is 14 residues long. Germline CDR1 reads MNHEY; CDR2 reads SMNVEV (reference sequence). Trimming took off 5 bases at V and 5 bases at J, with 15 bases between the two ends. CDR3 in DNA: TGTGCCAGCAGTCCCCGAGGTCTGTGGACTGAAGCTTTCTTT. Its protein is CASSPRGLWTEAFF.